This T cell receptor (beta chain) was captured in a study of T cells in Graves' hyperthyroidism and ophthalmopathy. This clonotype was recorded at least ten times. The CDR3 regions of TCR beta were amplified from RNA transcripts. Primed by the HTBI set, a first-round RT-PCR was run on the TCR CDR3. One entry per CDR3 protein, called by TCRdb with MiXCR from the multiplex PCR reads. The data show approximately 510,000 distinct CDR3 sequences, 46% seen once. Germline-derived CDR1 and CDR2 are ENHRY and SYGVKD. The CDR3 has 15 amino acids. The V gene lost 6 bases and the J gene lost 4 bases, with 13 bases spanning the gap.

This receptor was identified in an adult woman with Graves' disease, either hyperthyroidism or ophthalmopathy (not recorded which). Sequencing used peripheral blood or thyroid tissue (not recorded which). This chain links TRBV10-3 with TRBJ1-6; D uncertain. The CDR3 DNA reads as TGTGCCATCAGCGAACAGTCAACTTATAATTCACCCCTCCACTTT. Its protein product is CAISEQSTYNSPLHF.